This T cell receptor beta chain was retrieved from a study of identical twins. Study-level results: Models underestimated TCR alpha sharing (out-of-frame) in monozygotic twins. Out-of-frame alpha sequences shared between twins exhibited an excess of low generation probability.

This clonotype came up many times. The target antigen is unknown. Via MiXCR, TCRdb re-called the 5' RACE reads, giving one row per CDR3 protein. This table has about 570,000 distinct CDR3 sequences, more than 9% appearing once. V gave up 6 bases and J gave up 7 bases; unmatched junction bases: 15. Germline V gives CDR1 ENHRY, CDR2 SYGVKD. The CDR3 spans 15 residues. This sample was shared with a second study, whose subject was yellow fever vaccine responses in identical twins.

The source is a woman aged 18-30 years in good health. The specimen was PBMCs. J is TRBJ2-7 and V is TRBV10-3; 7 positions match TRBD1. CDR3 loop: CAIRGNDRDKEEQYF. The CDR3 DNA reads as TGTGCCATCAGGGGGAACGACAGGGACAAAGAGGAGCAGTACTTC.